A selection of T cell receptor beta chains follows, all from one sample in a study of blood T cells in healthy people across ages. TCRdb reprocessed the 5' RACE reads with MiXCR, giving one entry per CDR3 protein. The sample includes roughly 1,500,000 distinct CDR3 sequences, around 35% of them seen just once. The source material was blood. These receptors were collected from a woman aged 25-40 years in good health. Both conserved end residues are part of each CDR3. D genes are given only for firm matches. Part of the rows lack a size; the others show once, few, many or a class for expanded clones.

J,D,V,size,DNA,CDR3
TRBJ2-7,-,TRBV20-1,few,TGCAGTGCTATGTACAGGGCCGGCTACGAGCAGTACTTC,CSAMYRAGYEQYF
TRBJ2-7,TRBD1,TRBV6-1,few,TGTGCCAGCAGTGTAACTCCGGGACAGAGAACCTACGAGCAGTACTTC,CASSVTPGQRTYEQYF
TRBJ1-1,-,TRBV6-5,-,TGTGCCAGCAGTTACAAGTTGGGCACTGAAGCTTTCTTT,CASSYKLGTEAFF
TRBJ2-1,-,TRBV5-6,-,TGTGCCAGCAGCAGTGTCTGGAGGGACAATGAGCAGTTCTTC,CASSSVWRDNEQFF
TRBJ2-7,TRBD2,TRBV3-1,few,TGTGCCAGCAGCCAAGTCTTCACTAGCGGGATCTACGAGCAGTACTTC,CASSQVFTSGIYEQYF
TRBJ2-7,TRBD1,TRBV4-1,-,TGCGCCAGCGCTCCGTCGGGACAGACCTCCTACGAGCAGTACTTC,CASAPSGQTSYEQYF
TRBJ2-3,TRBD2,TRBV27,-,TGTGCCAGCAGTGTAGCGGGAGCCCCAGATACGCAGTATTTT,CASSVAGAPDTQYF
TRBJ2-5,-,TRBV27,-,TGTGCCAGCAGTAGTAGCCAGCGACCCCCTCAAGAGACCCAGTACTTC,CASSSSQRPPQETQYF
TRBJ2-3,-,TRBV5-5,-,TGTGCCAGCAGTCTACAAGGAGTAGCAGATACGCAGTATTTT,CASSLQGVADTQYF
TRBJ1-1,-,TRBV5-5,-,TGTGCCAGCAGCGGAGCAGGGTCGATGAACACTGAAGCTTTCTTT,CASSGAGSMNTEAFF
TRBJ2-2,-,TRBV6-5,once,TGTGCCAGCAGTTATTTCGTGACCACGAACACCGGGGAGCTGTTTTTT,CASSYFVTTNTGELFF
TRBJ1-2,-,TRBV7-2,-,TGTGCCAGCAGCTTGGGTATGGTCGGCTATGGCTACACCTTC,CASSLGMVGYGYTF
TRBJ1-1,-,TRBV4-1,-,TGCGCCAGCAGCCCCCCCCGGGCCAGCACTGAAGCTTTCTTT,CASSPPRASTEAFF
TRBJ2-3,TRBD2,TRBV7-2,many,TGTGCCAGCAGCTTGAGACTAGCGGCGGATACGCAGTATTTT,CASSLRLAADTQYF
TRBJ2-7,-,TRBV29-1,many,TGCAGCGCCGAGGGGGGGTCCTCTTACGAGCAGTACTTC,CSAEGGSSYEQYF
TRBJ2-5,TRBD2,TRBV9,few,TGTGCCAGCAGCGTGGGACTAGCGGGAGAAGCGTTGGGAGAGACCCAGTACTTC,CASSVGLAGEALGETQYF
TRBJ1-1,-,TRBV4-2,-,TGTGCCAGCAGCCAAGATCTCTATCACAGCACACTGGGTACTGAAGCTTTCTTT,CASSQDLYHSTLGTEAFF
TRBJ2-1,TRBD2,TRBV12-3/TRBV12-4,-,TGTGCCAGCAGTCTCCCTCGGGGGAGGGGCAATGAGCAGTTCTTC,CASSLPRGRGNEQFF